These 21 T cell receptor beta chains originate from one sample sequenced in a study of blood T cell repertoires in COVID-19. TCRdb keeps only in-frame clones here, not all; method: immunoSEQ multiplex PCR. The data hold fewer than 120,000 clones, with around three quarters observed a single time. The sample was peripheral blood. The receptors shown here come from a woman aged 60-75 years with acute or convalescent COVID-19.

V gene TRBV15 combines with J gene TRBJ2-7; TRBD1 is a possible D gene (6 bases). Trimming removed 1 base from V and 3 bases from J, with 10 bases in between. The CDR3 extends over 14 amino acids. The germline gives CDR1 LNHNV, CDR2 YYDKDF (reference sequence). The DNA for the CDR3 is TGTGCCACCAGCAGAGGCCAACAGGGCTACGAGCAGTACTTC. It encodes CATSRGQQGYEQYF.

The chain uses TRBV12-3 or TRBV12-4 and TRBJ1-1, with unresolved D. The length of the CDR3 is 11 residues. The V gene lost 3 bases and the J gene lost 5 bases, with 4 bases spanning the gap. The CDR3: CASSLRTEAFF. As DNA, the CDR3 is TGTGCCAGCAGTTTGAGGACTGAAGCTTTCTTT.

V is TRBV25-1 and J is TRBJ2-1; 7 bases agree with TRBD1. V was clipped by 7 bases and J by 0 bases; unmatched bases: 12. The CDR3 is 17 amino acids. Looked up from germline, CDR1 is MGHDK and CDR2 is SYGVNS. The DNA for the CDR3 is TGTGCCAGCACGCGATCACGCTCAGGGGGCTCCTACAATGAGCAGTTCTTC. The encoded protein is CASTRSRSGGSYNEQFF.

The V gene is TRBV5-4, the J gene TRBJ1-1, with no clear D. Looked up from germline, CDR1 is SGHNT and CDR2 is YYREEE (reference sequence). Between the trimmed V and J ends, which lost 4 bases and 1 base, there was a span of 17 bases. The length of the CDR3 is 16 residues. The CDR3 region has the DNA TGTGCCAGCAGCCCTGCGCCACGGGGAGGGAACACTGAAGCTTTCTTT. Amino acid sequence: CASSPAPRGGNTEAFF.

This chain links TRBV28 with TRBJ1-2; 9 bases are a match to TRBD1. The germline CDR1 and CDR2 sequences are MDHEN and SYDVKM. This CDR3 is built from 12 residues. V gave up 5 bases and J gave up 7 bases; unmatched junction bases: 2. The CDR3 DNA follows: TGTGCCAGCAGTAGACAGGGGGTTGGCTACACCTTC. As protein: CASSRQGVGYTF.

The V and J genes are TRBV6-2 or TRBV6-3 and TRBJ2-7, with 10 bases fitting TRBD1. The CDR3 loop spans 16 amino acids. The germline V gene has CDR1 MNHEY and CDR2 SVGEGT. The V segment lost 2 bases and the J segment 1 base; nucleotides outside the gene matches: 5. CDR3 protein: CASSYTDRGPSYEQYF. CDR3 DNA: TGTGCCAGCAGTTACACTGACAGGGGGCCTTCCTACGAGCAGTACTTC.

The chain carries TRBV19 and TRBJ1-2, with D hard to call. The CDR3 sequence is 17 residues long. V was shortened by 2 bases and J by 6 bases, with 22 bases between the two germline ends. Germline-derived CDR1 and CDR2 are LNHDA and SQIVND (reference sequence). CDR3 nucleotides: TGTGCCAGTAGTATAACCCTCGGACGGAGCCCCGGGGATGGCTACACCTTC. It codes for CASSITLGRSPGDGYTF.

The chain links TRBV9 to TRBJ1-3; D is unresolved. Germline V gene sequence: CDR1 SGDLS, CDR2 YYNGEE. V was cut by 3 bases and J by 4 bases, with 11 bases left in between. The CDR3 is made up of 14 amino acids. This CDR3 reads CASSAEGTGNTIYF. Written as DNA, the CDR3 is TGTGCCAGCAGCGCGGAGGGTACCGGAAACACCATATATTTT.

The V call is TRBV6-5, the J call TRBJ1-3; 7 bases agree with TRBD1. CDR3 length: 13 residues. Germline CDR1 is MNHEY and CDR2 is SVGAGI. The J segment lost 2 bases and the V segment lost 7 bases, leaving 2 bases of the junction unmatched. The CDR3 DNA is TGTGCCAGCAACACAGGGGCTGGAAACACCATATATTTT. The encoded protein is CASNTGAGNTIYF.

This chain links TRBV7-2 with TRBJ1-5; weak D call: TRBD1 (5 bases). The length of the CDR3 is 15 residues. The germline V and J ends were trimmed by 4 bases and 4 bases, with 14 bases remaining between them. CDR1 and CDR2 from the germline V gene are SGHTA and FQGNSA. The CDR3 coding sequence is TGTGCCAGCAGCTCCGTTCCAGGGAAAAATCAGCCCCAGCATTTT. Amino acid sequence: CASSSVPGKNQPQHF.

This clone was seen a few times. CDR3 bases: TGTGCCAGCAGCCAAAGGGGCGGGGGGAACACTGAAGCTTTCTTT. This gives the protein CASSQRGGGNTEAFF. V gene TRBV3-1 (or the pseudogene TRBV3-2) combines with J gene TRBJ1-1, with D possibly TRBD1 on 5 matching bases. CDR3 length: 15 residues. V was cut by 2 bases and J by 1 base, with 11 bases left in between. Germline values: CDR1 LGHDT, CDR2 YNNKEL (reference sequence).

CDR3 residues: CASSQIQGLREKLFF. DNA of the CDR3: TGTGCCAGCAGCCAGATCCAGGGGTTGAGAGAAAAACTGTTTTTT. The chain carries TRBV3-1 (or the pseudogene TRBV3-2) and TRBJ1-4, with D possibly TRBD1 on 6 matching bases. CDR3 size: 15 residues. V gave up 3 bases and J gave up 8 bases, with 16 bases separating them. CDR1 is LGHDT, CDR2 YNNKEL, per germline (reference sequence).

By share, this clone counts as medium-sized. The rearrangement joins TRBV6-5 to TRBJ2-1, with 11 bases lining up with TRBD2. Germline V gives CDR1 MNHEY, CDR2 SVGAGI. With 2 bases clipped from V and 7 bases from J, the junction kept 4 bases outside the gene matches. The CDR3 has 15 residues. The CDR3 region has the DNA TGTGCCAGCAGTTACGATAGCGGGGGGGGGAATGAGCAGTTCTTC. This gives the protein CASSYDSGGGNEQFF.

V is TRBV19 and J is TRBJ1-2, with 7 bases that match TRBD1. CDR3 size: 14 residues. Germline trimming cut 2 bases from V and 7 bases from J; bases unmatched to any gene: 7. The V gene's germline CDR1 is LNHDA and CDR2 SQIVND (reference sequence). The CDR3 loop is CASSIKQTGSGYTF. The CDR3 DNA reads TGTGCCAGTAGTATAAAACAGACAGGGAGTGGCTACACCTTC.

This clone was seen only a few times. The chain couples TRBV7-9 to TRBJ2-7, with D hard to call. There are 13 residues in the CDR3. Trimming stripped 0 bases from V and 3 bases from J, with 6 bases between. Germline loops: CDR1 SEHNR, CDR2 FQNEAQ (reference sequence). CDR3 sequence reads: CASSLAGSYEQYF. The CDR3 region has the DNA TGTGCCAGCAGCTTAGCGGGCAGCTACGAGCAGTACTTC.

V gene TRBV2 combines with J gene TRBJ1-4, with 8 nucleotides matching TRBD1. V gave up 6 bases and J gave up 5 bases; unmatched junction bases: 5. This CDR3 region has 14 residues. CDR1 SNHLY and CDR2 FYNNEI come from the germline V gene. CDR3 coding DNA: TGTGCCAGCAGCGTAGGGACAGGAAATGAAAAACTGTTTTTT. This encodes CASSVGTGNEKLFF.

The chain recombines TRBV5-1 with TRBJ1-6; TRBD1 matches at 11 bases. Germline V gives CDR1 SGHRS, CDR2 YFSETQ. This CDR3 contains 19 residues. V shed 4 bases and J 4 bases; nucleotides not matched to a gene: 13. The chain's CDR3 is CASSLTGTGGILYNSPLHF. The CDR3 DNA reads TGCGCCAGCAGCCTCACCGGGACAGGGGGAATCCTATATAATTCACCCCTCCACTTT.

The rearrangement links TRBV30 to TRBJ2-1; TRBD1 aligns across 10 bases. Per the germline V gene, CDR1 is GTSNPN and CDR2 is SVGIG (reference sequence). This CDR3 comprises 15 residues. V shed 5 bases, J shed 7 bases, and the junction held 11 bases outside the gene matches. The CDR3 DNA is TGTGCCTGGGATCATGGGACAGGGGTGGGGAATGAGCAGTTCTTC. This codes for CAWDHGTGVGNEQFF.

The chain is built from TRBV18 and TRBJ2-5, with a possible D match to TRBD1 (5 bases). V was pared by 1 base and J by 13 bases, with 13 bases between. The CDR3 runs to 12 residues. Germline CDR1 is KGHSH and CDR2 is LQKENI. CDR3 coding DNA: TGTGCCAGCTCACCACTGGACACCAACCTGTACTTC. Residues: CASSPLDTNLYF.

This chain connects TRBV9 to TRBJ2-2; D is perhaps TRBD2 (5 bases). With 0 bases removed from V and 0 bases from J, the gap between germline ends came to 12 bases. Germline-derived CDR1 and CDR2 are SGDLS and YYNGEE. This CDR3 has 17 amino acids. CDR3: CASSVATGIPNTGELFF. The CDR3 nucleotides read TGTGCCAGCAGCGTAGCTACGGGGATACCGAACACCGGGGAGCTGTTTTTT.

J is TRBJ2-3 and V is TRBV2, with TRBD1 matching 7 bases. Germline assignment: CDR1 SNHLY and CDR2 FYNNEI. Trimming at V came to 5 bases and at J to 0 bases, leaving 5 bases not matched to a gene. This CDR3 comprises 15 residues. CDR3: CASSLQGISTDTQYF. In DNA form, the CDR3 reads TGTGCCAGCAGTTTACAGGGGATTAGCACAGATACGCAGTATTTT. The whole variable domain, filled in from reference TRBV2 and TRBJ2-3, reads EPEVTQTPSHQVTQMGQEVILRCVPISNHLYFYWYRQILGQKVEFLVSFYNNEISEKSEIFDDQFSVERPDGSNFTLKIRSTKLEDSAMYFCASSLQGISTDTQYFGPGTRLTVL.